The 15 T cell receptor beta chains in this list originate from one sample, sequenced in a study of technical replicates of blood from several donors. TCRdb's copy holds only in-frame clones and misses some; the assay was immunoSEQ multiplex PCR. The profile shows roughly 85,000 clones, over 85% of them singletons. Sequenced input: T cells isolated from PBMCs. These receptors originate from a human donor in good health.

The V gene is TRBV28, the J gene TRBJ2-5; D not certain. The V gene's germline CDR1 is MDHEN and CDR2 SYDVKM. The CDR3 has 13 residues. V lost 1 base to trimming and J lost 4 bases, with 7 bases between them. The CDR3 sequence: CASSLSPGETQYF. The CDR3 bases are TGTGCCAGCAGTTTATCCCCCGGAGAGACCCAGTACTTC.

The table lists this clone with a count of one. This chain joins TRBV9 and TRBJ2-1, with D possibly TRBD1 on 6 matching bases. This CDR3 is built from 18 residues. V lost 4 bases and J lost 0, with 20 bases in between. The germline V gene encodes CDR1 SGDLS and CDR2 YYNGEE. The CDR3 DNA sequence: TGTGCCAGCAGCCCTGAACCCCCGGGACAAAGCTCCTACAATGAGCAGTTCTTC. Encoded protein: CASSPEPPGQSSYNEQFF. Full variable domain (missing parts from reference TRBV9 and TRBJ2-1): DSGVTQTPKHLITATGQRVTLRCSPRSGDLSVYWYQQSLDQGLQFLIQYYNGEERAKGNILERFSAQQFPDLHSELNLSSLELGDSALYFCASSPEPPGQSSYNEQFFGPGTRLTVL.

The chain links TRBV15 to TRBJ2-5, with TRBD2 matching 12 bases. CDR3 length: 15 amino acids. The germline V gene has CDR1 LNHNV and CDR2 YYDKDF (reference sequence). Trimming took 1 base from V and 5 from J; bases not matched to a gene: 2. The DNA for the CDR3 is TGTGCCACCAGCAGAGGGACTAGCGGGGATGAGACCCAGTACTTC. The encoded protein is CATSRGTSGDETQYF.

This clone was seen more than once but under ten times. This chain joins TRBV2 and TRBJ1-2, with 7 bases aligning to TRBD1. Germline lookup yields CDR1 SNHLY and CDR2 FYNNEI. This CDR3 is 14 amino acids long. With V trimmed by 6 bases and J by 6 bases, 10 bases remained unmatched. The CDR3 nucleotides read TGTGCCAGCAGACCGACAGGGAGTATTGATGGCTACACCTTC. Protein product: CASRPTGSIDGYTF.

The chain uses TRBV10-1 and TRBJ2-1; D is unresolved. CDR1 and CDR2 from the germline V gene are WNHNN and SYGVQD (reference sequence). Trimming stripped 4 bases from V and 4 bases from J, with 8 bases between. The length of the CDR3 is 13 residues. The CDR3 is CASSGRDYNEQFF. In DNA form, the CDR3 reads TGCGCCAGCAGTGGTCGAGATTACAATGAGCAGTTCTTC.

This chain joins TRBV19 and TRBJ2-2; the match to TRBD2 covers 9 bases. V was clipped by 5 bases and J by 5 bases; unmatched bases: 6. There are 15 residues in the CDR3. CDR1 and CDR2 from the germline V gene are LNHDA and SQIVND (reference sequence). CDR3 in amino acids: CASSLSGGRTGELFF. The CDR3 region has the DNA TGTGCCAGTAGTTTGAGCGGGGGGAGAACCGGGGAGCTGTTTTTT.

This clone came up once. The chain employs TRBV19 and TRBJ1-2; 7 bases align to TRBD1. Losses at the gene ends were 7 bases for V and 0 bases for J; bases not matched to a gene: 5. Germline V CDR1 and CDR2: LNHDA, SQIVND (reference sequence). This CDR3 region has 14 residues. CDR3 bases: TGTGCCAGTAATAAACAGGGGCCTAACTATGGCTACACCTTC. Amino acids: CASNKQGPNYGYTF.

The chain joins TRBV5-4 to TRBJ2-7; no reliable D call. The germline V gene has CDR1 SGHNT and CDR2 YYREEE (reference sequence). The V gene lost 1 base and the J gene lost 6 bases, with 14 bases spanning the gap. This CDR3 has 14 residues. The CDR3 sequence is CASSLNLQSGEQYF. In DNA form, the CDR3 reads TGTGCCAGCAGCTTGAACCTACAGTCTGGCGAGCAGTACTTC.

The chain carries TRBV2 and TRBJ1-1, with D unresolved. This CDR3 is built from 13 residues. Germline values: CDR1 SNHLY, CDR2 FYNNEI. V dropped 6 bases and J dropped 4 bases, with 12 bases sitting between them. As DNA, the CDR3 is TGTGCCAGCAGGTCAGAGGTCAGCACTGAAGCTTTCTTT. It translates to CASRSEVSTEAFF.

For the CDR3, the DNA is TGTGCCAGTAGTATCATGCAGGGGACCTACGAGCAGTACTTC. As protein: CASSIMQGTYEQYF. J is TRBJ2-7 and V is TRBV19, with a tentative D call TRBD1 (6 bases). Trimming took 3 bases from V and 2 from J, leaving 11 bases between them. Per the germline V gene, CDR1 is LNHDA and CDR2 is SQIVND (reference sequence). This CDR3 has 14 residues. Supplemented by reference TRBV19 and TRBJ2-7, the full variable domain reads DGGITQSPKYLFRKEGQNVTLSCEQNLNHDAMYWYRQDPGQGLRLIYYSQIVNDFQKGDIAEGYSVSREKKESFPLTVTSAQKNPTAFYLCASSIMQGTYEQYFGPGTRLTVT.

The rearrangement uses TRBV5-1 and TRBJ1-2; D uncertain. Trimming left V 0 bases short and J 0 bases short, with 6 bases between. The germline gives CDR1 SGHRS, CDR2 YFSETQ. The CDR3 length is 14 residues. The CDR3 spells CASSLAVTNYGYTF. CDR3 bases: TGCGCCAGCAGCTTGGCGGTGACTAACTATGGCTACACCTTC.

The chain employs TRBV5-1 and TRBJ2-5; D is unresolved. The V gene's germline CDR1 is SGHRS and CDR2 YFSETQ. V was shortened by 4 bases and J by 3 bases, with 13 bases between the two germline ends. CDR3 size: 14 residues. The CDR3 reads CASSPNSGEETQYF. The DNA of the CDR3 is TGCGCCAGCAGCCCCAATTCGGGTGAAGAGACCCAGTACTTC.

This clone was observed once. The rearrangement joins TRBV5-6 to TRBJ2-5; the D gene is possibly TRBD2 (7 bases). The CDR3 extends over 15 amino acids. Trimming shortened V by 3 bases and J by 4 bases, and 16 bases separated the two germline ends. Per germline, CDR1 SGHDT and CDR2 YYEEEE. Here the CDR3 DNA reads TGTGCCAGCAGCTGGGGGGCGGGGGCGTCAGAGACCCAGTACTTC. It specifies CASSWGAGASETQYF.

The rearrangement uses TRBV27 and TRBJ2-6; possibly TRBD1 for D (5 bases). The germline CDR1 and CDR2 sequences are MNHEY and SMNVEV (reference sequence). Trimming removed 4 bases from V and 4 bases from J, with 20 bases in between. The CDR3 runs 18 residues. The CDR3 region is CASSSSSLGVSGANVLTF. CDR3 in DNA: TGTGCCAGCAGTTCTAGTAGCTTAGGGGTTTCGGGGGCCAACGTCCTGACTTTC.

The chain combines TRBV4-1 with TRBJ2-2; 13 nucleotides align to TRBD2. V shed 2 bases, J shed 2 bases, and the junction held 5 bases outside the gene matches. This CDR3 has 18 amino acids. Germline V lookup: CDR1 MGHRA, CDR2 YSYEKL. The chain's CDR3 is CASSQTTSGGLNTGELFF. The CDR3 region has the DNA TGCGCCAGCAGCCAAACGACTAGCGGGGGGTTAAACACCGGGGAGCTGTTTTTT.